This passage covers 22 T cell receptor beta chains from one sample sequenced in a study of T cell repertoires in cytomegalovirus infection (dated by TCRdb to about 2019). TCRdb lists the instrument as Illumina HiSeq 1500. The raw public reads went through TCRdb reprocessing: fastp at Q25, MiXCR clone calling, in-frame beta chains kept. Records with the same CDR3 protein are collapsed into one entry carrying the most frequent genes and DNA. This sample comprises some 900,000 distinct CDR3 sequences, over 25% of them detected only once. Approximately 13% of the sample goes to the ten largest clones. Sample treatment or condition, as interpreted from the label and publication: in vitro stimulation with specific CMV peptide epitopes to enrich CMV-specific T cells. These receptors have no identified antigens. The sample in question was cultured CD8+ T cells from PBMCs, obtained from culture after CMV antigen stimulation. These TCRs come from a human donor in good health (CMV status not recorded). Some clones in this sample may be carry-over from other donors' samples.

The chain is built from TRBV11-3 and TRBJ2-1, with D tentatively TRBD1 (6 bases). V dropped 5 bases and J dropped 8 bases, with 19 bases sitting between them. CDR3 length equals 15 residues. Germline V CDR1 and CDR2: SGHNT, YENEEA. The CDR3 nucleotides are TGTGCCAGCAGCCCGAACCCAGCAGGGGTCGATGAGCAGTTCTTC. The encoded protein is CASSPNPAGVDEQFF.

This clonotype was seen a handful of times. This chain uses TRBV7-6 with TRBJ2-1; a possible D gene is TRBD1 (5 bases). CDR1 and CDR2 from the germline V gene are SGHVS and FNYEAQ. V was pared by 5 bases and J by 4 bases, with 15 bases between. The CDR3 spans 15 residues. The CDR3 sequence is CASSPQGSHYNEQFF. CDR3 sequence (DNA): TGTGCCAGCAGCCCTCAGGGTTCTCATTACAATGAGCAGTTCTTC.

This clonotype was seen a few times. The rearrangement links TRBV24-1 to TRBJ2-1; 8 positions match TRBD1. The CDR3 length is 18 residues. V trimming: 0 bases; J trimming: 5 bases; junction bases outside the gene matches: 11. Germline V gene sequence: CDR1 KGHDR, CDR2 SFDVKD. The CDR3 protein is CATSDLDDRGDIHNEQFF. The CDR3 bases are TGTGCCACCAGTGATTTGGACGACAGGGGCGATATCCACAATGAGCAGTTCTTC.

The gene calls are TRBV10-3 and TRBJ2-7, with D perhaps matching TRBD1 or TRBD2 (5 bases each). The CDR3 consists of 14 residues. Germline-derived CDR1 and CDR2 are ENHRY and SYGVKD. V lost 2 bases and J 3 bases, leaving 11 bases between the germline ends. CDR3 sequence (DNA): TGTGCCATCAGTGAGCGGGGCACAGACTACGAGCAGTACGTC. It specifies CAISERGTDYEQYV.

The rearrangement links TRBV7-9 to TRBJ2-3; 9 nucleotides agree with TRBD1. The germline V gene encodes CDR1 SEHNR and CDR2 FQNEAQ (reference sequence). V was clipped by 6 bases and J by 2 bases; unmatched bases: 12. The CDR3 has 17 amino acids. The CDR3 protein is CASRPGTGRIYTDTQYF. Here the CDR3 DNA reads TGTGCCAGCAGGCCCGGGACAGGGAGGATCTACACAGATACGCAGTATTTT. Using reference TRBV7-9 and TRBJ2-3 for the parts outside the CDR3, the full variable domain is DTGVSQNPRHKITKRGQNVTFRCDPISEHNRLYWYRQTLGQGPEFLTYFQNEAQLEKSRLLSDRFSAERPKGSFSTLEIQRTEQGDSAMYLCASRPGTGRIYTDTQYFGPGTRLTVL.

The genes are TRBV15 and TRBJ1-1; D gene unclear. V dropped 3 bases and J dropped 4 bases, with 3 bases sitting between them. This CDR3 contains 11 residues. CDR1 is LNHNV, CDR2 YYDKDF, per germline (reference sequence). This CDR3 reads CATSSGTEAFF. The CDR3 nucleotides read TGTGCCACCAGCAGTGGCACTGAAGCTTTCTTT.

The chain is built from TRBV19 and TRBJ1-1; no clear D. CDR3 size: 13 residues. Per germline, CDR1 LNHDA and CDR2 SQIVND (reference sequence). Trimming cost V 1 base and J 6 bases, with 9 bases left between them. The CDR3 DNA follows: TGTGCCAGTAGTATAGTATCAGGCGCTGAAGCTTTCTTT. Its translation: CASSIVSGAEAFF.

The chain uses TRBV5-4 and TRBJ2-5; 7 positions agree with TRBD1. CDR3 length: 15 amino acids. Germline CDR1 and CDR2: SGHNT and YYREEE (reference sequence). Germline trimming cut 4 bases from V and 4 bases from J; bases unmatched to any gene: 10. The CDR3 nucleotides are TGTGCCAGCAGCGGAGACAGGGCCCGGGGAGAGACCCAGTACTTC. It is translated as CASSGDRARGETQYF.

This clonotype was observed a handful of times. The chain is built from TRBV6-1 and TRBJ2-5; 13 positions agree with TRBD2. Germline values: CDR1 MNHNS, CDR2 SASEGT. This CDR3 is built from 18 residues. Trimming at V came to 3 bases and at J to 2 bases, leaving 9 bases not matched to a gene. The chain's CDR3 is CASSDYSGTSGVQETQYF. CDR3 sequence (DNA): TGTGCCAGCAGTGACTACTCCGGGACTAGCGGGGTTCAAGAGACCCAGTACTTC.

This chain uses TRBV12-3 or TRBV12-4 with TRBJ2-1; unclear D gene. The CDR3 has 13 residues. V was cut by 3 bases and J by 5 bases, with 8 bases left in between. CDR3 in DNA: TGTGCCAGCAGTTTCGGTTCCCACAATGAGCAGTTCTTC. Its translation: CASSFGSHNEQFF.

The rearrangement joins TRBV5-1 to TRBJ1-4; D is ambiguous. Trimming removed 4 bases at V and 0 bases at J, with 16 bases between. There are 17 residues in the CDR3. The germline CDR1 and CDR2 sequences are SGHRS and YFSETQ. CDR3 DNA: TGCGCCAGCAGCCCTACGAACAGCGTTGCAACTAATGAAAAACTGTTTTTT. Amino acid sequence: CASSPTNSVATNEKLFF. The full variable domain, with the rest looked up from reference TRBV5-1 and TRBJ1-4, is KAGVTQTPRYLIKTRGQQVTLSCSPISGHRSVSWYQQTPGQGLQFLFEYFSETQRNKGNFPGRFSGRQFSNSRSEMNVSTLELGDSALYLCASSPTNSVATNEKLFFGSGTQLSVL.

This clonotype has a handful of counts. This chain connects TRBV7-2 to TRBJ2-1, with D possibly matching TRBD2 (5 bases). V was cut by 5 bases and J by 8 bases, with 25 bases left in between. This CDR3 spans 17 amino acids. CDR1 SGHTA and CDR2 FQGNSA come from the germline V gene. CDR3 sequence reads: CASSGAGEGPLGDEQFF. The CDR3 nucleotides are TGTGCCAGCAGCGGCGCGGGCGAAGGTCCCTTAGGTGATGAGCAGTTCTTC. Based on the CDR3 plus reference TRBV7-2 and TRBJ2-1, the full variable domain is GAGVSQSPSNKVTEKGKDVELRCDPISGHTALYWYRQSLGQGLEFLIYFQGNSAPDKSGLPSDRFSAERTGGSVSTLTIQRTQQEDSAVYLCASSGAGEGPLGDEQFFGPGTRLTVL.

The genes are TRBV7-3 and TRBJ2-3, with 7 bases identical to TRBD1. The J call may not be correct, given that the DNA end is closer to TRBJ1-5. Germline CDR1 and CDR2: SGHTA and FQGTGA. This CDR3 comprises 14 residues. The CDR3 nucleotides read TGTGCCAGCAGCTCGGGACTTGGGACAGATACGCAGCATTTT. Amino acids: CASSSGLGTDTQHF.

This chain links TRBV12-3 or TRBV12-4 with TRBJ2-7, with D perhaps matching TRBD1 or TRBD2 (5 bases each). This CDR3 is 13 amino acids long. With 5 bases removed from V and 2 bases from J, the gap between germline ends came to 10 bases. In DNA, the CDR3 is TGTGCCAGCAGTATGGGACGGACCTACGAGCAGTACGTC. It encodes CASSMGRTYEQYV.

The chain joins TRBV13 to TRBJ1-6; no clear D. V was trimmed by 4 bases and J by 6 bases, leaving 10 bases between them. CDR3 length equals 14 residues. CDR1 and CDR2 from the germline V gene are PRHDT and FYEKMQ (reference sequence). CDR3 bases: TGTGCCAGCAGCTCCTGGACGGGTAATTCACCCCTCCACTTT. Translating it yields CASSSWTGNSPLHF.

This clonotype was observed a handful of times. The chain links TRBV2 to TRBJ2-1; 9 positions match TRBD1. The V gene's germline CDR1 is SNHLY and CDR2 FYNNEI. This CDR3 contains 16 residues. The V segment lost 6 bases and the J segment 3 bases; nucleotides outside the gene matches: 9. CDR3 protein: CASRFADRGHYNEQFF. The CDR3 DNA reads as TGTGCCAGCAGGTTCGCGGACAGGGGTCACTACAATGAGCAGTTCTTC.

This clonotype was seen ten or more times. The V call is TRBV7-6, the J call TRBJ2-1, with 7 bases aligning to TRBD2. Germline V gene lookup returns CDR1 SGHVS and CDR2 FNYEAQ. The CDR3 runs to 19 residues. Germline trimming cut 0 bases from V and 3 bases from J; bases unmatched to any gene: 14. This chain's CDR3 is CASSLAGLDYLAYYNEQFF. CDR3 sequence (DNA): TGTGCCAGCAGCTTAGCAGGACTAGATTACCTCGCCTACTACAATGAGCAGTTCTTC.

The chain links TRBV24-1 to TRBJ2-3; tentative D call: TRBD2 (5 bases). V lost 6 bases, J lost 0 bases, and 12 bases lay in between. Looked up from germline, CDR1 is KGHDR and CDR2 is SFDVKD. The CDR3 loop spans 15 amino acids. The CDR3: CATSPGVASTDTQYF. The CDR3 DNA follows: TGTGCCACCAGTCCCGGGGTCGCTAGCACAGATACGCAGTATTTT.

In this sample, this clonotype turned up a few times. J is TRBJ2-1 and V is TRBV10-3; 7 bases are a match to TRBD1. This CDR3 spans 14 amino acids. CDR1 is ENHRY, CDR2 SYGVKD, per germline. V lost 6 bases to trimming and J lost 5 bases; unmatched junction nucleotides: 7. The CDR3 bases are TGTGCCATCAGATTAAAAGACAGGGACAATGAGCAGTTCTTC. This encodes CAIRLKDRDNEQFF.

CDR3 amino acids: CASSSGRGERNEQFF. The CDR3 coding sequence is TGTGCCAGCAGTAGCGGGCGGGGAGAGAGGAATGAGCAGTTCTTC. This rearrangement joins TRBV7-3 to TRBJ2-1; TRBD2 matches at 7 bases. Germline V gene sequence: CDR1 SGHTA, CDR2 FQGTGA. The CDR3 consists of 15 residues. V was clipped by 6 bases and J by 7 bases; unmatched bases: 12.

The chain uses TRBV5-4 and TRBJ2-5; 7 nucleotides line up with TRBD1. The CDR3 contains 16 residues. The J segment lost 4 bases and the V segment lost 0 bases, leaving 9 bases of the junction unmatched. Germline V CDR1 and CDR2: SGHNT, YYREEE (reference sequence). The CDR3, as DNA: TGTGCCAGCAGCTTGGTTACAGGGGCCCCCTCAGAGACCCAGTACTTC. Its translation: CASSLVTGAPSETQYF.

V usage is TRBV4-3 and J usage is TRBJ1-2, with D unclear. The germline V gene has CDR1 LGHNA and CDR2 YSLEER. The CDR3 extends over 15 amino acids. Trimming cost V 2 bases and J 4 bases, with 14 bases left between them. CDR3: CASSQLEWGTYGYTF. CDR3 DNA: TGCGCCAGCAGCCAACTTGAATGGGGTACCTATGGCTACACCTTC.